What follows describes a single TCR beta chain. Antigen specificity is unknown. CDR3 length equals 13 residues. In germline, CDR1 is MNHEY, CDR2 SMNVEV (reference sequence). Trimming shortened V by 10 bases and J by 0 bases, and 13 bases separated the two germline ends. This sample stems from a study of regulatory T cells in long-lasting Graves disease. Time point in this sample: newly diagnosed GD, antithyroid drugs for less than 3 months. PBMC-derived RNA was used for the TCR library. Patients were from an endocrinology department in Xi'an, China. Building the TCR beta libraries relied on iRepertoire HTBI primers, and CDR3 regions underwent Arm-PCR. TCRdb called the multiplex PCR reads again in MiXCR, with one record for every CDR3 protein. The sample contains over 300,000 distinct CDR3 sequences, about a sixth of which appear only once. Study results and limitations: Favored usage of TRBV28, TRBJ1-2 and TRBJ2-5 was recorded in persistent disease. Persistent Graves' patients had lower TCR diversity than newly diagnosed ones. Analysis covered peripheral blood alone, not thyroid tissue.

V gene TRBV27 combines with J gene TRBJ2-7; D is unclear. This TCR was recovered from a female donor with Graves disease. Sequences were derived from peripheral blood mononuclear cells (PBMCs), sampled at new diagnosis, from a patient treated with antithyroid drugs. CDR3 bases: TGTGCCACCCGAACTTCGAGCTCCTACGAGCAGTACTTC. This translates into CATRTSSSYEQYF.